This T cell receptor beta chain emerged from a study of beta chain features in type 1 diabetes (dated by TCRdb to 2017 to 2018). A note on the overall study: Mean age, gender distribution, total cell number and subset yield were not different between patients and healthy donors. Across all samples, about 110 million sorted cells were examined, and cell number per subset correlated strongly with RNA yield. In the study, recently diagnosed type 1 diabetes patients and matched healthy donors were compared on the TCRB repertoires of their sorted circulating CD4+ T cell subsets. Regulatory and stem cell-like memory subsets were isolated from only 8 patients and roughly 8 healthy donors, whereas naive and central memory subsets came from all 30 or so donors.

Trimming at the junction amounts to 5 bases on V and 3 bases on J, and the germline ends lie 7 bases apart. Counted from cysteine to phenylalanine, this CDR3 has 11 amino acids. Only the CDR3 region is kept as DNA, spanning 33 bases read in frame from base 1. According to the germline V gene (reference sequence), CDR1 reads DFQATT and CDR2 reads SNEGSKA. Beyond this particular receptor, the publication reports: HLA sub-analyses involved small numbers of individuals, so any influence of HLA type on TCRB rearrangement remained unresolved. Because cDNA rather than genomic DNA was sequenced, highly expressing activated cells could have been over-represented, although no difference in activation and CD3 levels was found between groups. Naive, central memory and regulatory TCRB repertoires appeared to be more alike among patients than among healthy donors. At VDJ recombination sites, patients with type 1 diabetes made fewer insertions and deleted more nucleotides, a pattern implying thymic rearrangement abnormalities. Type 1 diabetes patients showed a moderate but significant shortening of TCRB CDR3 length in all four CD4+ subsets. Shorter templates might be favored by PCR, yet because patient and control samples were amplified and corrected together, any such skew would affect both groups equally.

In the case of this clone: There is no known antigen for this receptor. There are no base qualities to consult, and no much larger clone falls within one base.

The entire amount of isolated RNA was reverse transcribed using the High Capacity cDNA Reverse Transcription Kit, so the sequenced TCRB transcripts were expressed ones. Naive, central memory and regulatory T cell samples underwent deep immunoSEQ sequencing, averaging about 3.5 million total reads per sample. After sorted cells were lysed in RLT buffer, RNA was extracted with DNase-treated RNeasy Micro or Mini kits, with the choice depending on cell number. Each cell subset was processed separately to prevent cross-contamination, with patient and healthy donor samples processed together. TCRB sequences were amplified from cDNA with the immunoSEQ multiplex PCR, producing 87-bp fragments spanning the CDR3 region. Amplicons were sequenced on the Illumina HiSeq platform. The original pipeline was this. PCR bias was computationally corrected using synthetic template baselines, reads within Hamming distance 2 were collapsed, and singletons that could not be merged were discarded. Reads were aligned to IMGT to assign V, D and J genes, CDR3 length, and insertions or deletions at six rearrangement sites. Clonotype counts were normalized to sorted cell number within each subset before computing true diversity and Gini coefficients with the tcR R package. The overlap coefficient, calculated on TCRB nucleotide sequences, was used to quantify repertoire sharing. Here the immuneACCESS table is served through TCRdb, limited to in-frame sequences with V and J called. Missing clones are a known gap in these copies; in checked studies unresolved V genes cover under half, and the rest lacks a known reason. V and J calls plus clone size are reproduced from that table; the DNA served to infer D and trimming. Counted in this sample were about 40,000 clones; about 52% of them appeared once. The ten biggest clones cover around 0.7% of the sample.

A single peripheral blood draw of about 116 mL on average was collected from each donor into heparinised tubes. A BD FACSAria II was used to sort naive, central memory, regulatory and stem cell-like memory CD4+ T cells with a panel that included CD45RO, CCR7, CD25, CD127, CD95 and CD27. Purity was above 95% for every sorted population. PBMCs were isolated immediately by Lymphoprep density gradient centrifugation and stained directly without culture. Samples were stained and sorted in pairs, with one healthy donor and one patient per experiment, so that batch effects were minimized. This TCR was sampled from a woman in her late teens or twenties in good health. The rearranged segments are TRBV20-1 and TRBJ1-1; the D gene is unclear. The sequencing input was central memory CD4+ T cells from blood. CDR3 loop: CSAAEHTEAFF. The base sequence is TGCAGTGCTGCGGAGCACACTGAAGCTTTCTTT.